The 30 T cell receptor beta chains reported below all come from one sample, sequenced in a study of shared clonotypes between healthy human individuals. Libraries were prepared by immunoSEQ multiplex PCR; TCRdb keeps only in-frame clonotypes and omits some of them. The data contain about 2.4 million clones, over 85% of them seen just once; the ten biggest clones take up more than 0.35%. The sample comprised naive CD4+ T cells from PBMCs. Described subset: CD45RA+ positively selected. These receptor sequences come from a man aged 18 to 30 in good health. Some clones in this sample may be carry-over from other donors' samples.

The chain carries TRBV5-1 and TRBJ2-1; 7 nucleotides match TRBD2. The CDR3 is made up of 16 amino acids. After removal of 2 bases from V and 4 bases from J, the junction contained 9 bases not matched to a gene. Germline V gene sequence: CDR1 SGHRS, CDR2 YFSETQ. The CDR3 region has the DNA TGCGCCAGCAGCTTACATGGGGAGGGGTCATACAATGAGCAGTTCTTC. Amino acids: CASSLHGEGSYNEQFF.

The chain employs TRBV15 and TRBJ1-4, with TRBD1 as a possible D gene (5 bases). This CDR3 is built from 17 residues. Germline V gene data show CDR1 as LNHNV and CDR2 as YYDKDF (reference sequence). V was clipped by 0 bases and J by 6 bases, with 17 bases between them. CDR3 in DNA: TGTGCCACCAGCAGAGATTTTATTGGGGGAAGAGATGAAAAACTGTTTTTT. Translated, it gives CATSRDFIGGRDEKLFF. The variable domain in full, with the rest retrieved from reference TRBV15 and TRBJ1-4, is DAMVIQNPRYQVTQFGKPVTLSCSQTLNHNVMYWYQQKSSQAPKLLFHYYDKDFNNEADTPDNFQSRRPNTSFCFLDIRSPGLGDTAMYLCATSRDFIGGRDEKLFFGSGTQLSVL.

J is TRBJ2-1 and V is TRBV7-2; D gene unclear. This CDR3 has 15 residues. V was clipped by 2 bases and J by 0 bases, with 8 bases between them. CDR1 SGHTA and CDR2 FQGNSA come from the germline V gene. In DNA form, the CDR3 reads TGTGCCAGCAGCTTAAGTGCCAGCTCCTACAATGAGCAGTTCTTC. It yields the protein CASSLSASSYNEQFF.

The chain uses TRBV10-3 and TRBJ1-3; TRBD1 might be the D (6 bases). V was clipped by 6 bases and J by 7 bases, with 19 bases between them. Looked up from germline, CDR1 is ENHRY and CDR2 is SYGVKD. The CDR3 loop spans 15 amino acids. The CDR3 nucleotides read TGTGCCATCAGACCACAGGGAAAATCGGGGAACACCATATATTTT. Its protein is CAIRPQGKSGNTIYF.

The rearrangement joins TRBV7-2 to TRBJ2-3, with 7 bases fitting TRBD1. After removal of 4 bases from V and 10 bases from J, the junction contained 11 bases not matched to a gene. The CDR3 has 14 amino acids. Looked up from germline, CDR1 is SGHTA and CDR2 is FQGNSA. The CDR3 sequence: CASSWRQGRDPQYF. The CDR3 DNA sequence: TGTGCCAGCAGCTGGCGACAGGGTAGGGATCCGCAGTATTTT.

Comments on this clone: Other nucleotide sequences in the sample specify the same CDR3. This rearrangement joins TRBV28 to TRBJ1-4; 8 bases match TRBD1. Per germline, CDR1 MDHEN and CDR2 SYDVKM. Trimming took 4 bases from V and 5 from J; bases not matched to a gene: 6. The CDR3 runs 15 residues. CDR3 sequence: CASSSTGASNEKLFF. CDR3 nucleotides: TGTGCCAGCAGTTCGACAGGGGCTTCGAATGAAAAACTGTTTTTT. Full variable domain (remainder filled in from reference TRBV28 and TRBJ1-4): DVKVTQSSRYLVKRTGEKVFLECVQDMDHENMFWYRQDPGLGLRLIYFSYDVKMKEKGDIPEGYSVSREKKERFSLILESASTNQTSMYLCASSSTGASNEKLFFGSGTQLSVL.

The V call is TRBV11-2, the J call TRBJ2-1; D not resolved. This CDR3 is 11 amino acids long. V lost 3 bases to trimming and J lost 8 bases, with 5 bases between them. From germline, CDR1 is SGHAT and CDR2 FQNNGV. CDR3 DNA sequence: TGTGCCAGCAGCTTGTTTTATGAGCAGTTCTTC. Translated, it gives CASSLFYEQFF.

This clone was seen only a few times. The chain employs TRBV29-1 and TRBJ1-1; D uncertain. Germline V gene sequence: CDR1 SQVTM, CDR2 ANQGSEA. The CDR3 contains 14 residues. The V gene lost 0 bases and the J gene lost 6 bases, with 14 bases spanning the gap. CDR3: CSVEEAPRFSEAFF. The CDR3 DNA is TGCAGCGTTGAAGAAGCTCCCCGGTTCTCTGAAGCTTTCTTT.

The rearrangement links TRBV4-3 to TRBJ2-2, with D unclear. The CDR3 covers 16 residues. V lost 1 base to trimming and J lost 0 bases, with 9 bases between them. Germline CDR1 and CDR2: LGHNA and YSLEER. CDR3 residues: CASSQAYAANTGELFF. CDR3 bases: TGCGCCAGCAGCCAAGCCTACGCAGCGAACACCGGGGAGCTGTTTTTT.

This clone has only a few counts. The chain couples TRBV25-1 to TRBJ1-4; D gene unclear. V was pared by 4 bases and J by 12 bases, with 12 bases between. The CDR3 extends over 12 amino acids. Germline V lookup: CDR1 MGHDK, CDR2 SYGVNS. CDR3 sequence (DNA): TGTGCCAGCAGTGGTCCCGGTTGGGAACTGTTTTTT. This sequence encodes CASSGPGWELFF.

This clone was observed a single time. The rearrangement links TRBV18 to TRBJ1-5; D gene ambiguous. Germline V gives CDR1 KGHSH, CDR2 LQKENI. The CDR3 covers 14 residues. Deletions cut 6 bases from V and 0 bases from J, with 9 bases between. CDR3 sequence (DNA): TGTGCCAGCTCCCCAGGTGTTAGCAATCAGCCCCAGCATTTT. Translated, it gives CASSPGVSNQPQHF.

The CDR3 is CASTSFGREYFYGYTF. As DNA, the CDR3 is TGTGCCAGCACCAGTTTTGGGAGAGAGTATTTCTATGGCTACACCTTC. V is TRBV28 and J is TRBJ1-2, with D uncertain. Trimming cost V 7 bases and J 4 bases, with 22 bases left between them. The germline gives CDR1 MDHEN, CDR2 SYDVKM. This CDR3 is built from 16 residues.

The chain has TRBV25-1 and TRBJ2-4, with TRBD1 identical over 9 bases. The CDR3 covers 17 residues. Trimming at V came to 3 bases and at J to 3 bases, leaving 9 bases not matched to a gene. Germline CDR1 reads MGHDK; CDR2 reads SYGVNS. CDR3: CASSDPGQGGGKNIQYF. The CDR3 DNA sequence: TGTGCCAGCAGTGACCCGGGACAGGGTGGGGGCAAAAACATTCAGTACTTC.

This clone has more than one count but fewer than ten. The same CDR3 also results from other DNA sequences found in this sample. The chain carries TRBV7-2 and TRBJ2-1; D is unresolved. From germline, CDR1 is SGHTA and CDR2 FQGNSA. V was clipped by 0 bases and J by 5 bases, with 5 bases between them. CDR3 length: 13 residues. DNA of the CDR3: TGTGCCAGCAGCTTAGCGCGGAACAATGAGCAGTTCTTC. Its protein is CASSLARNNEQFF.

V usage is TRBV7-3 and J usage is TRBJ2-3, with D unresolved. The length of the CDR3 is 16 residues. Germline assignment: CDR1 SGHTA and CDR2 FQGTGA. V gave up 5 bases and J gave up 2 bases, with 17 bases separating them. The CDR3 region has the DNA TGTGCCAGCAGCCGTTTTTATGGGTCGGTCACAGATACGCAGTATTTT. The encoded protein is CASSRFYGSVTDTQYF. Looking up the rest from reference TRBV7-3 and TRBJ2-3 gives the full variable domain: GAGVSQTPSNKVTEKGKYVELRCDPISGHTALYWYRQSLGQGPEFLIYFQGTGAADDSGLPNDRFFAVRPEGSVSTLKIQRTERGDSAVYLCASSRFYGSVTDTQYFGPGTRLTVL.

As concerns this clone: The same CDR3 also results from other DNA sequences found in this sample. This rearrangement joins TRBV27 to TRBJ2-3, with unresolved D. Germline CDR1 is MNHEY and CDR2 is SMNVEV (reference sequence). V was cut by 6 bases and J by 3 bases, with 4 bases left in between. The CDR3 contains 11 residues. CDR3 DNA sequence: TGTGCCAGCAGGAGGACAGATACGCAGTATTTT. Translating gives CASRRTDTQYF.

J is TRBJ2-2 and V is TRBV19; a weak D match, TRBD2 (6 bases). Germline V gene data show CDR1 as LNHDA and CDR2 as SQIVND (reference sequence). This CDR3 comprises 15 residues. Trimming took 5 bases from V and 3 from J, leaving 13 bases between them. This chain's CDR3 is CASSFGRSDTGELFF. DNA for the CDR3: TGTGCCAGTAGTTTTGGGAGGAGTGACACCGGGGAGCTGTTTTTT.

This chain uses TRBV28 with TRBJ2-7; TRBD1 agrees at 8 bases. This CDR3 is 15 amino acids long. The germline V gene has CDR1 MDHEN and CDR2 SYDVKM. Losses at the gene ends were 7 bases for V and 5 bases for J; bases not matched to a gene: 13. Here the CDR3 reads CASTAPGQGTHEQYF. The CDR3 nucleotides read TGTGCCAGCACGGCCCCCGGACAGGGAACCCACGAGCAGTACTTC.

J is TRBJ2-3 and V is TRBV7-2; TRBD2 is a possible D gene (6 bases). The CDR3 consists of 13 residues. V shed 2 bases and J shed 4 bases, with 7 bases lying between them. Germline values: CDR1 SGHTA, CDR2 FQGNSA. The DNA for the CDR3 is TGTGCCAGCAGCTTATCTAGCGCAGATACGCAGTATTTT. Amino acids: CASSLSSADTQYF.

V and J are TRBV11-2 and TRBJ2-7; 8 bases match TRBD2. The CDR3 contains 16 residues. Unmatched junction bases numbered 12, after V lost 5 bases and J lost 3 bases. Germline V gives CDR1 SGHAT, CDR2 FQNNGV. The CDR3 coding sequence is TGTGCCAGCAGCCCCCTCGGGGGGGCAGATTTCTACGAGCAGTACTTC. Residues: CASSPLGGADFYEQYF. The full variable domain, with the rest looked up from reference TRBV11-2 and TRBJ2-7, is EAGVAQSPRYKIIEKRQSVAFWCNPISGHATLYWYQQILGQGPKLLIQFQNNGVVDDSQLPKDRFSAERLKGVDSTLKIQPAKLEDSAVYLCASSPLGGADFYEQYFGPGTRLTVT.

As regards this clone: Within the sample, other DNA sequences also encode this same CDR3. V and J are TRBV7-3 and TRBJ2-1; D is uncertain. The CDR3 has 15 amino acids. Germline V CDR1 and CDR2: SGHTA, FQGTGA. The V end lost 1 base, the J end lost 0 bases, and 7 bases lay between the germline ends. CDR3 sequence: CASSLMGSSYNEQFF. The CDR3 DNA follows: TGTGCCAGCAGCTTAATGGGTAGCTCCTACAATGAGCAGTTCTTC.

The J gene is TRBJ2-5, the V gene TRBV11-2; no firm D call. The length of the CDR3 is 14 residues. Germline CDR1 and CDR2: SGHAT and FQNNGV. V was cut by 4 bases and J by 1 base, with 10 bases left in between. CDR3: CASSYQRAQETQYF. The CDR3 DNA reads TGTGCCAGCAGCTACCAGCGAGCCCAAGAGACCCAGTACTTC.

This clone was picked up a small number of times. The chain combines TRBV7-7 with TRBJ1-1; D ambiguous. There are 13 residues in the CDR3. The ends were cut back, 1 base at V and 2 bases at J, with 5 bases in the middle. The V gene's germline CDR1 is SSHAT and CDR2 FNYEAQ (reference sequence). The CDR3 sequence is CASSLDSNTEAFF. CDR3 sequence (DNA): TGTGCCAGCAGCTTAGATTCTAACACTGAAGCTTTCTTT. The full variable domain, in which reference TRBV7-7 and TRBJ1-1 provide the parts outside the CDR3, is GAGVSQSPRYKVTKRGQDVTLRCDPISSHATLYWYQQALGQGPEFLTYFNYEAQPDKSGLPSDRFSAERPEGSISTLTIQRTEQRDSAMYRCASSLDSNTEAFFGQGTRLTVV.

The V and J genes are TRBV6-5 and TRBJ1-4, with TRBD1 as a possible D gene (6 bases). Germline V CDR1 and CDR2: MNHEY, SVGAGI. CDR3 length: 16 amino acids. The V end lost 0 bases, the J end lost 0 bases, and 8 bases lay between the germline ends. As DNA, the CDR3 is TGTGCCAGCAGTTACTCCGGACAGACAACTAATGAAAAACTGTTTTTT. It codes for CASSYSGQTTNEKLFF.

The V and J genes are TRBV2 and TRBJ2-3; 15 bases align to TRBD2. Germline lookup yields CDR1 SNHLY and CDR2 FYNNEI. There are 19 residues in the CDR3. Unmatched junction bases numbered 13, after V lost 5 bases and J lost 4 bases. CDR3 in amino acids: CASSRTSGRAVASADTQYF. The CDR3 DNA reads as TGTGCCAGCAGTCGGACTAGCGGGAGGGCCGTTGCTTCGGCAGATACGCAGTATTTT.

The chain couples TRBV5-1 to TRBJ2-1; TRBD2 aligns across 13 bases. The CDR3 runs to 18 residues. Germline loops: CDR1 SGHRS, CDR2 YFSETQ. V trimming: 0 bases; J trimming: 7 bases; junction bases outside the gene matches: 10. The DNA for the CDR3 is TGCGCCAGCAGCTTGGGTACTAGCGGGAGGGCCATCCGAAATGAGCAGTTCTTC. The encoded protein is CASSLGTSGRAIRNEQFF.

V is TRBV7-2 and J is TRBJ2-1; 13 bases match TRBD2. CDR3 size: 15 residues. CDR1 is SGHTA, CDR2 FQGNSA, per germline. Trimming at V came to 4 bases and at J to 12 bases, leaving 9 bases not matched to a gene. CDR3 sequence: CASSSPGLAGSGQFF. CDR3 nucleotides: TGTGCCAGCAGCTCCCCGGGACTAGCGGGATCGGGGCAGTTCTTC.

This clone occurred once. CDR3 DNA: TGCGCCAGCAGCTCGCTGCCTAGCGGGAGATACAATGAGCAGTTCTTC. Its translation is CASSSLPSGRYNEQFF. The chain combines TRBV5-1 with TRBJ2-1, with 10 positions matching TRBD2. J gave up 4 bases and V 3 bases, and 7 bases lay outside the gene matches. The CDR3 is 16 residues long. Per germline, CDR1 SGHRS and CDR2 YFSETQ.

This chain joins TRBV6-1 and TRBJ1-2, with D possibly TRBD1 on 6 matching bases. Looked up from germline, CDR1 is MNHNS and CDR2 is SASEGT. V was shortened by 2 bases and J by 6 bases, with 16 bases between the two germline ends. The CDR3 sequence is 15 residues long. The CDR3 nucleotides are TGTGCCAGCAGTGAAAGGGGGACCGGGAGTGATGGCTACACCTTC. Encoded protein: CASSERGTGSDGYTF.

The chain carries TRBV4-1 and TRBJ2-7; either TRBD1 or TRBD2 may fit D (5 bases each). CDR3 length equals 20 residues. Deletions cut 1 base from V and 5 bases from J, with 30 bases between. Germline V gene sequence: CDR1 MGHRA, CDR2 YSYEKL. The CDR3 reads CASSQVWLRDLLRSGNEQYF. The CDR3 DNA follows: TGCGCCAGCAGCCAAGTCTGGCTCCGGGACCTACTCCGGTCGGGTAACGAGCAGTACTTC.